Listed here are 25 T cell receptor beta chains from one sample, sequenced in a study of blood T cells in healthy people across ages. PCR was performed a second time for about 7 to 11 cycles using a sample-barcoded 5' primer and a J-beta primer mix. One entry per CDR3 protein results from TCRdb running MiXCR on the 5' RACE reads. The sample includes some 1.4 million distinct CDR3 sequences, 35% to 45% of them seen just once. Sample: blood. The receptors derive from a woman aged 18-29 years in good health.

The chain employs TRBV21-1 and TRBJ1-5; the tabulated D call, TRBD1, remains unverified against the DNA. TRBV21-1 is a listed pseudogene. The CDR3 consists of 18 residues. The DNA for the CDR3 is TGTGCCAGCAGCAAAGTGCTCAGGGGGCAGATCGCAGGGCAGCCCCAGCATTTT. Translation gives CASSKVLRGQIAGQPQHF.

The chain joins TRBV20-1 to TRBJ2-3; the match to TRBD1 covers 9 bases. Germline V CDR1 and CDR2: DFQATT, SNEGSKA (reference sequence). This CDR3 spans 16 amino acids. The J segment lost 0 bases and the V segment lost 1 base, leaving 5 bases of the junction unmatched. The CDR3: CSARGQQGASTDTQYF. The CDR3 nucleotides are TGCAGTGCTAGAGGTCAACAGGGGGCTAGCACAGATACGCAGTATTTT.

This clonotype was picked up a small number of times. This chain joins TRBV29-1 and TRBJ1-1; D gene uncertain. V was cut by 6 bases and J by 0 bases, with 11 bases left in between. CDR3 length: 13 amino acids. The germline CDR1 and CDR2 sequences are SQVTM and ANQGSEA. DNA of the CDR3: TGCAGCGTGGCCGGTGGGGTGAACACTGAAGCTTTCTTT. Its translation is CSVAGGVNTEAFF.

This clonotype has just one count. The chain recombines TRBV5-1 with TRBJ1-4; 8 bases map to TRBD1. This CDR3 comprises 14 residues. Germline V gene data show CDR1 as SGHRS and CDR2 as YFSETQ. V shed 6 bases, J shed 7 bases, and the junction held 8 bases outside the gene matches. The CDR3 bases are TGCGCCAGCACCACGGACAGGGAGGGTGAAAAACTGTTTTTT. Translation: CASTTDREGEKLFF.

To note about this clonotype: One end of the junction fails to match germline, which may point to a read error. The chain couples TRBV4-1 to TRBJ2-1, with a possible D match to TRBD2 (5 bases). The CDR3 is made up of 16 amino acids. CDR1 is MGHRA and CDR2 is YSYEKL in the germline V gene. The CDR3 sequence: CANSQDETGSYNEQFF. In DNA form, the CDR3 reads TGCGCCAACAGCCAAGACGAGACGGGATCCTACAATGAGCAGTTCTTC.

V is TRBV7-8 and J is TRBJ2-1; D gene unclear. Trimming cost V 3 bases and J 6 bases, with 6 bases left between them. There are 12 residues in the CDR3. Germline V gives CDR1 SGHVS, CDR2 FQNEAQ. CDR3 bases: TGTGCCAGCAGCTTCTCAGCCAATGAGCAGTTCTTC. Its protein product is CASSFSANEQFF.

This clonotype occurred once. The chain links TRBV25-1 to TRBJ1-2; D not certain. The V gene lost 4 bases and the J gene lost 11 bases, with 20 bases spanning the gap. This CDR3 is built from 14 residues. Germline values: CDR1 MGHDK, CDR2 SYGVNS. Here the CDR3 reads CASSASSVAWGYTF. DNA of the CDR3: TGTGCCAGCAGTGCTTCATCTGTTGCTTGGGGTTACACCTTC.

A few counts support this clonotype. This sequence joins TRBV20-1 and TRBJ1-2; a possible D gene is TRBD1 (5 bases). Trimming left V 4 bases short and J 5 bases short, with 11 bases between. Germline V gene data show CDR1 as DFQATT and CDR2 as SNEGSKA (reference sequence). This CDR3 is built from 12 residues. The CDR3 protein is CSATPGLYGYTF. CDR3 bases: TGCAGTGCTACCCCAGGGTTATATGGCTACACCTTC.

The sample holds a few counts of this clonotype. The J gene is TRBJ2-3, the V gene TRBV27; D unresolved. Germline V gene data show CDR1 as MNHEY and CDR2 as SMNVEV (reference sequence). V was trimmed by 5 bases and J by 10 bases, leaving 13 bases between them. The CDR3 extends over 12 amino acids. CDR3 bases: TGTGCCAGCAGTCGCCGTGAGTCGCCGCAGTATTTT. The encoded protein is CASSRRESPQYF.

V gene TRBV29-1 combines with J gene TRBJ2-1, with a weak D call TRBD1 (6 bases). The V end lost 7 bases, the J end lost 9 bases, and 16 bases lay between the germline ends. The length of the CDR3 is 12 residues. Germline-derived CDR1 and CDR2 are SQVTM and ANQGSEA. CDR3 sequence reads: CSGLQGSSEQFF. The CDR3 nucleotides are TGCAGCGGTTTACAGGGTTCAAGTGAGCAGTTCTTC.

In this sample, this clonotype turned up a few times. The CDR3 spells CASSLGGSGMATQYF. The CDR3 bases are TGTGCCAGCAGCTTAGGTGGTAGCGGGATGGCTACGCAGTATTTT. This rearrangement joins TRBV7-8 to TRBJ2-3, with 8 bases lining up with TRBD2. The CDR3 contains 15 residues. Germline V gene lookup returns CDR1 SGHVS and CDR2 FQNEAQ. Trimming removed 1 base from V and 8 bases from J; junction bases left unmatched: 8.

The chain links TRBV5-6 to TRBJ1-5; D unclear. Trimming removed 8 bases from V and 15 bases from J, with 12 bases in between. This CDR3 contains 9 residues. In germline, CDR1 is SGHDT, CDR2 YYEEEE. CDR3 sequence reads: CARLPPTHF. DNA of the CDR3: TGTGCCAGACTCCCTCCCACGCATTTT.

This chain uses TRBV11-2 with TRBJ2-7; D is perhaps TRBD2 (6 bases). The CDR3 contains 14 residues. CDR1 SGHAT and CDR2 FQNNGV come from the germline V gene. V dropped 1 base and J dropped 6 bases, with 13 bases sitting between them. CDR3 sequence: CASSLVAGTREQYF. As DNA, the CDR3 is TGTGCCAGCAGCTTAGTCGCGGGAACCCGCGAGCAGTACTTC.

This clonotype was seen a few times. This chain uses TRBV2 with TRBJ2-1, with TRBD2 matching over 9 bases. Germline assignment: CDR1 SNHLY and CDR2 FYNNEI. V lost 7 bases to trimming and J lost 5 bases; unmatched junction nucleotides: 21. The CDR3 length is 19 residues. For the CDR3, the DNA is TGTGCCAGCATCAGGGAGCTAGCGGGGTACTTGGGGCCCCACAATGAGCAGTTCTTC. Translation gives CASIRELAGYLGPHNEQFF. Full variable domain (rest looked up from reference TRBV2 and TRBJ2-1): EPEVTQTPSHQVTQMGQEVILRCVPISNHLYFYWYRQILGQKVEFLVSFYNNEISEKSEIFDDQFSVERPDGSNFTLKIRSTKLEDSAMYFCASIRELAGYLGPHNEQFFGPGTRLTVL.

This clonotype was recorded at least ten times. The rearrangement uses TRBV20-1 and TRBJ2-5, with D unresolved. The CDR3 consists of 10 residues. CDR1 DFQATT and CDR2 SNEGSKA come from the germline V gene (reference sequence). V lost 3 bases and J 4 bases, leaving 3 bases between the germline ends. The chain's CDR3 is CSASTETQYF. CDR3 bases: TGCAGTGCTAGTACAGAGACCCAGTACTTC.

The rearrangement uses TRBV7-2 and TRBJ2-7; the match to TRBD2 covers 9 bases. Germline CDR1 reads SGHTA; CDR2 reads FQGNSA. This CDR3 is built from 17 residues. The ends lost 3 bases at V and 7 bases at J; junction bases unmatched: 16. As DNA, the CDR3 is TGTGCCAGCAGCTTTGGGGATAGCGGGAGCTCCTACAATGAGCAGTACTTC. It specifies CASSFGDSGSSYNEQYF.

Only a few counts were recorded for this clonotype. This chain connects TRBV18 to TRBJ2-1; 7 bases are shared with TRBD2. The J call may be mistaken, given a closer DNA end match to TRBJ2-7. The V gene's germline CDR1 is KGHSH and CDR2 LQKENI. This CDR3 has 15 residues. CDR3: CASSPGGTNYNEQYF. The CDR3 DNA reads TGTGCCAGCTCACCAGGCGGGACTAACTACAATGAGCAGTACTTC.

This clonotype has more than one count but fewer than ten. The chain employs TRBV14 and TRBJ1-4, with TRBD1 as a possible D gene (6 bases). The ends were cut back, 2 bases at V and 3 bases at J, with 7 bases in the middle. This CDR3 is 14 amino acids long. Germline CDR1 and CDR2: SGHDN and FVKESK. In nucleotides, the CDR3 is TGTGCCAGCAGCCAACAGGGGCCTAATGAAAAACTGTTTTTT. Translated: CASSQQGPNEKLFF.

The sample holds a few counts of this clonotype. The CDR3: CSAPQGLAGGLYNEQFF. The CDR3 region has the DNA TGCAGTGCTCCTCAGGGACTAGCGGGAGGCCTTTACAATGAGCAGTTCTTC. This chain connects TRBV20-1 to TRBJ2-1; 15 nucleotides align to TRBD2. CDR3 length: 17 residues. CDR1 is DFQATT and CDR2 is SNEGSKA in the germline V gene (reference sequence). V trimming: 5 bases; J trimming: 4 bases; junction bases outside the gene matches: 9.

This clonotype has just a few counts. The CDR3 spells CASGGPSTDTQYF. CDR3 coding DNA: TGTGCCAGCGGGGGCCCTTCAACAGATACGCAGTATTTT. The J gene is TRBJ2-3, the V gene TRBV7-3, with D tentatively TRBD1 (6 bases). This CDR3 has 13 amino acids. V lost 8 bases and J 3 bases, leaving 12 bases between the germline ends. Germline-derived CDR1 and CDR2 are SGHTA and FQGTGA.

The chain joins TRBV5-1 to TRBJ2-3; TRBD1 matches 10 bases. The CDR3 length is 16 residues. The germline V gene encodes CDR1 SGHRS and CDR2 YFSETQ. V lost 3 bases, J lost 3 bases, and 7 bases stayed unmatched. The CDR3 loop is CASSSTGTGETDTQYF. DNA for the CDR3: TGCGCCAGCAGCTCGACCGGGACAGGGGAGACAGATACGCAGTATTTT.

There are many counts of this clonotype. V usage is TRBV5-1 and J usage is TRBJ2-1; D is unclear. Germline-derived CDR1 and CDR2 are SGHRS and YFSETQ. V was trimmed by 0 bases and J by 0 bases, leaving 7 bases between them. The CDR3 has 15 amino acids. In DNA form, the CDR3 reads TGCGCCAGCAGCTTGGACTCGAGCTCCTACAATGAGCAGTTCTTC. Its translation: CASSLDSSSYNEQFF.

CDR3 sequence (DNA): TGTGCCAGCAGCTTATGGCGACTAGCGGGAGGAAGGGCACGCACAGATACGCAGTATTTT. This encodes CASSLWRLAGGRARTDTQYF. The chain joins TRBV7-9 to TRBJ2-3; 13 bases are shared with TRBD2. The CDR3 is made up of 20 amino acids. V trimming: 2 bases; J trimming: 1 base; junction bases outside the gene matches: 12. In germline, CDR1 is SEHNR, CDR2 FQNEAQ (reference sequence). Full variable domain (rest looked up from reference TRBV7-9 and TRBJ2-3): DTGVSQNPRHKITKRGQNVTFRCDPISEHNRLYWYRQTLGQGPEFLTYFQNEAQLEKSRLLSDRFSAERPKGSFSTLEIQRTEQGDSAMYLCASSLWRLAGGRARTDTQYFGPGTRLTVL.

This clonotype was counted a few times. J is TRBJ1-4 and V is TRBV4-1; D ambiguous. Germline V gene lookup returns CDR1 MGHRA and CDR2 YSYEKL. V lost 2 bases to trimming and J lost 4 bases, with 8 bases between them. The CDR3 is 14 amino acids. For the CDR3, the DNA is TGCGCCAGCAGCCAATTGGAAATTAATGAAAAACTGTTTTTT. It encodes CASSQLEINEKLFF.

The rearrangement joins TRBV7-9 to TRBJ1-4, with D possibly TRBD1 on 6 matching bases. Trimming left V 7 bases short and J 0 bases short, with 9 bases between. The CDR3 loop spans 14 amino acids. Germline assignment: CDR1 SEHNR and CDR2 FQNEAQ (reference sequence). The CDR3 sequence: CASNSGATNEKLFF. In DNA form, the CDR3 reads TGTGCCAGCAACTCAGGGGCAACTAATGAAAAACTGTTTTTT.